The sequence of this TCR beta chain was determined in a study of T cells in localized non-small cell lung cancer. General study results and limits: Heterogeneity is still possible, as just one tumor region was sequenced. Uninvolved adjacent lung, not tumor, had the highest T cell clonality. A median around 55 of the top 100 tumor clones appeared in adjacent lung.

TCRdb's copy holds only in-frame clones and misses some; the assay was immunoSEQ multiplex PCR. This table holds approximately 21,000 clones, approximately 88% found once. Looked up from germline, CDR1 is KGHSY and CDR2 is FQNENV. This CDR3 spans 15 amino acids. The V end lost 0 bases, the J end lost 7 bases, and 15 bases lay between the germline ends. On this clone itself: The antigen is unknown.

This receptor was identified in a male donor older than 55 with stage II lung adenocarcinoma. This specimen was peripheral blood mononuclear cells, taken before any cancer treatment. The chain couples TRBV16 to TRBJ1-2, with D unresolved. CDR3 sequence: CASSQSSEGRAGYTF. The CDR3 DNA sequence: TGTGCCAGCAGCCAATCCTCGGAGGGAAGGGCTGGCTACACCTTC.